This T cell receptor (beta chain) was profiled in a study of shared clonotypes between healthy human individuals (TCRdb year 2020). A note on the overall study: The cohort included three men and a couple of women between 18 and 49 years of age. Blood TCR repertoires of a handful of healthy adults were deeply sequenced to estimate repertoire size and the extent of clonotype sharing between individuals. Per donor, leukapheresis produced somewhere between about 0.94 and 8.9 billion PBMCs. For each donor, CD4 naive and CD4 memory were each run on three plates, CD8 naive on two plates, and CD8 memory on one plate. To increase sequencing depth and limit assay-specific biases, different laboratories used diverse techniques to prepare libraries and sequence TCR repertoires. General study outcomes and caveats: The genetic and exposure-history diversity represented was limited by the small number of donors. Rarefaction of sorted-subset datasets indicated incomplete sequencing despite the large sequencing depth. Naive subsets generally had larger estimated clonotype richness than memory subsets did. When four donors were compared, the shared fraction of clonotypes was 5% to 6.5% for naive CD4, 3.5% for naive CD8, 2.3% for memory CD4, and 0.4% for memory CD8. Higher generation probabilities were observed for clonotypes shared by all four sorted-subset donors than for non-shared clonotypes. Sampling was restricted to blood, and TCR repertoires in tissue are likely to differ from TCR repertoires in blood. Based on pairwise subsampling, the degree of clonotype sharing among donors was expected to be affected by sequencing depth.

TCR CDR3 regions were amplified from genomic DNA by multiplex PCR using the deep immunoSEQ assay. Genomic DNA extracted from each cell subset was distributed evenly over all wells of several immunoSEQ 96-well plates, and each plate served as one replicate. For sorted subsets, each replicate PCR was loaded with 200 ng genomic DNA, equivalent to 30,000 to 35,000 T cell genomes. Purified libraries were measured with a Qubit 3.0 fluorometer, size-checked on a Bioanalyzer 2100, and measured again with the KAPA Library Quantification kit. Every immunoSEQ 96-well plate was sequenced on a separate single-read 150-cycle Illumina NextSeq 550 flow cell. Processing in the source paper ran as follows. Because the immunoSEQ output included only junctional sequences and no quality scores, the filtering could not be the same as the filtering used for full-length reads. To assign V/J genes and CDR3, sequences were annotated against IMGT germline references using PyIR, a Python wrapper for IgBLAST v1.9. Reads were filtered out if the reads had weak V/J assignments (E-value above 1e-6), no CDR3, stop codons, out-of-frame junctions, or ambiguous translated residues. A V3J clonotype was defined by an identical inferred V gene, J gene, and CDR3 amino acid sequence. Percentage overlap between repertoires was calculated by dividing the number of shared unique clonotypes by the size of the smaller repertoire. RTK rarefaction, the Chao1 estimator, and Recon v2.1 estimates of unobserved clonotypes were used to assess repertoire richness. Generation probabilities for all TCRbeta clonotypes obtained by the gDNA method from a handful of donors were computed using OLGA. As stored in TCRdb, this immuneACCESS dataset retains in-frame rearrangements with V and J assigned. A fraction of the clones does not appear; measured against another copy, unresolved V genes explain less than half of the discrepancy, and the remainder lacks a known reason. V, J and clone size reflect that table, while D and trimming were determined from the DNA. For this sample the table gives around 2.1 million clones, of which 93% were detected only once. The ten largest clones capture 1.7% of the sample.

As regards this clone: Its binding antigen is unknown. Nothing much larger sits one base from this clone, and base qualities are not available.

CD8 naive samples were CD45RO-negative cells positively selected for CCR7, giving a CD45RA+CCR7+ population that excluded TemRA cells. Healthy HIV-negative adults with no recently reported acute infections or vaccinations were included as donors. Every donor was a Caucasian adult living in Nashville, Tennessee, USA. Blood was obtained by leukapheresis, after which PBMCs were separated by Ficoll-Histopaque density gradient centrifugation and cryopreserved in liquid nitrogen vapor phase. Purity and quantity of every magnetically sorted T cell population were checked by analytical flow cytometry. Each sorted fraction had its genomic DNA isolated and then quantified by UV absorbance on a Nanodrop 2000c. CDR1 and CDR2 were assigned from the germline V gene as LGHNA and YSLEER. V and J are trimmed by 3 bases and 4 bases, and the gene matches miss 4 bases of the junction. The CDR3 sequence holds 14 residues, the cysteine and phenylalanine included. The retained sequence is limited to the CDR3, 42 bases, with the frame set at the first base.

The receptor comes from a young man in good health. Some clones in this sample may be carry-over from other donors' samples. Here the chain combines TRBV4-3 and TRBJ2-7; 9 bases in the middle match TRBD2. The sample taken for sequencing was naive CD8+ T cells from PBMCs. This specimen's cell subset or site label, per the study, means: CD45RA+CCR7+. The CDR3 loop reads CASSHLAGNYEQYF. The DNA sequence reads TGCGCCAGCAGCCATCTAGCGGGAAATTACGAGCAGTACTTC.